Below, 10 T cell receptor beta chains from the same sample are listed, as sequenced in a study of blood T cell repertoires in COVID-19. Sequencing was performed with immunoSEQ multiplex PCR; in TCRdb, only in-frame clones are kept and a portion is missing. The sample has roughly 250,000 clones; approximately 87% are singletons. Sequenced: peripheral blood. These receptors were obtained from a woman aged 25 to 45 with COVID-19, enrolled during active disease.

This clone was recorded a few times. J is TRBJ2-5 and V is TRBV15, with 7 nucleotides matching TRBD1. This CDR3 comprises 16 residues. Per germline, CDR1 LNHNV and CDR2 YYDKDF (reference sequence). With 3 bases clipped from V and 2 bases from J, the junction kept 9 bases outside the gene matches. The CDR3 DNA follows: TGTGCCACCAGCAGGACGGGACAGACAATACAAGAGACCCAGTACTTC. Translating gives CATSRTGQTIQETQYF.

The J gene is TRBJ1-1, the V gene TRBV30; the D gene is possibly TRBD1 (6 bases). The CDR3 has 14 residues. V dropped 3 bases and J dropped 6 bases, with 17 bases sitting between them. The germline V gene has CDR1 GTSNPN and CDR2 SVGIG (reference sequence). The chain's CDR3 is CAWSLSGGLAEAFF. As DNA, the CDR3 is TGTGCCTGGAGCCTTTCCGGGGGGCTCGCTGAAGCTTTCTTT.

J is TRBJ2-3 and V is TRBV27; 12 bases are a match to TRBD2. The V and J ends lost 5 bases and 2 bases, in that order; junction bases with no gene match: 11. This CDR3 has 18 residues. Germline values: CDR1 MNHEY, CDR2 SMNVEV (reference sequence). DNA of the CDR3: TGTGCCAGCAGTGAAGAAAGCCTAGCGGGGGGGCCCACAGATACGCAGTATTTT. This codes for CASSEESLAGGPTDTQYF.

The chain couples TRBV6-5 to TRBJ1-2, with 7 bases identical to TRBD1. Germline V lookup: CDR1 MNHEY, CDR2 SVGAGI. The CDR3 has 13 residues. With 6 bases clipped from V and 2 bases from J, the junction kept 3 bases outside the gene matches. The CDR3 loop is CASSQGQNYGYTF. Here the CDR3 DNA reads TGTGCCAGCAGCCAGGGACAGAACTATGGCTACACCTTC.

This clone appeared a few times. The genes are TRBV25-1 and TRBJ1-1, with 7 bases fitting TRBD1. Trimming at V came to 4 bases and at J to 1 base, leaving 6 bases not matched to a gene. Germline assignment: CDR1 MGHDK and CDR2 SYGVNS. This CDR3 region has 15 residues. This CDR3 is CASSGLGTANTEAFF. Written as DNA, the CDR3 is TGTGCCAGCAGTGGCCTAGGGACAGCGAACACTGAAGCTTTCTTT.

This sequence joins TRBV5-1 and TRBJ2-7; TRBD1 matches at 8 bases. The CDR3 has 17 amino acids. The V gene end was trimmed by 3 bases and the J gene end by 6 bases; junction bases not matched to a gene: 17. From germline, CDR1 is SGHRS and CDR2 YFSETQ. The CDR3 coding sequence is TGCGCCAGCAGCTCAGGACAGGGAATGATCTTTCCTACCGAGCAGTACTTC. Translating gives CASSSGQGMIFPTEQYF. The whole variable domain, filled in from reference TRBV5-1 and TRBJ2-7, reads KAGVTQTPRYLIKTRGQQVTLSCSPISGHRSVSWYQQTPGQGLQFLFEYFSETQRNKGNFPGRFSGRQFSNSRSEMNVSTLELGDSALYLCASSSGQGMIFPTEQYFGPGTRLTVT.

The CDR3 sequence: CASSPETSGGTDTQYF. The CDR3 region has the DNA TGTGCCAGCAGCCCCGAGACTAGCGGGGGGACAGATACGCAGTATTTT. The gene calls are TRBV3-1 (or the pseudogene TRBV3-2) and TRBJ2-3; 13 nucleotides line up with TRBD2. The CDR3 spans 16 residues. Germline V lookup: CDR1 LGHDT, CDR2 YNNKEL (reference sequence). V dropped 4 bases and J dropped 3; count of bases not matched to a gene: 4.

The chain couples TRBV5-6 to TRBJ2-7; the D gene is possibly TRBD1 (6 bases). The CDR3 covers 14 residues. V was clipped by 4 bases and J by 7 bases, with 18 bases between them. CDR1 is SGHDT and CDR2 is YYEEEE in the germline V gene. The CDR3 loop reads CASSIRPGVREQYF. The CDR3 DNA follows: TGTGCCAGCAGCATCCGCCCAGGGGTCCGTGAGCAGTACTTC.

The chain carries TRBV6-7 and TRBJ1-2; D not certain. TRBV6-7 is identified as an open reading frame with a role that is uncertain. V was cut by 2 bases and J by 7 bases, with 5 bases left in between. CDR3 length: 11 amino acids. CDR3 sequence: CASSYECGYTF. The CDR3 DNA sequence: TGTGCCAGCAGTTACGAGTGTGGCTACACCTTC.

This chain uses TRBV6-5 with TRBJ2-7; D perhaps matches TRBD1 (5 bases). Germline V gene lookup returns CDR1 MNHEY and CDR2 SVGAGI. Trimming left V 4 bases short and J 2 bases short, with 12 bases between. The CDR3 sequence is 14 residues long. This chain's CDR3 is CASSSLEGAYEQYF. CDR3 nucleotides: TGTGCCAGCAGTTCCTTGGAAGGGGCCTACGAGCAGTACTTC.